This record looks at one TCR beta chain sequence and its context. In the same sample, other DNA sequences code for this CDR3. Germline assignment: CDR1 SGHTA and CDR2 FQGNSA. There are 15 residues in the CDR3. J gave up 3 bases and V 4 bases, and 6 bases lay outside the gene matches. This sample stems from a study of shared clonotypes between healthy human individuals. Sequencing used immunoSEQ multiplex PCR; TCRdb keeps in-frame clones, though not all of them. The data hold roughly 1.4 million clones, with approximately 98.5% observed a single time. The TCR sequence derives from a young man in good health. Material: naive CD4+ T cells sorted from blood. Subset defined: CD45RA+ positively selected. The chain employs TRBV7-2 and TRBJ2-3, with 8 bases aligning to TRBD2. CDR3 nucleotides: TGTGCCAGCAGCTCCTCGGGGACTAGAACAGATACGCAGTATTTT. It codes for CASSSSGTRTDTQYF.